This T cell receptor (beta chain) was sequenced for a study of CD8+ T cells in alopecia areata. Study information: For the treated group, dosing was oral tofacitinib at 5 to 10 mg twice daily.

The V and J ends lost 3 bases and 0 bases respectively, with 12 bases between them. CDR1 and CDR2 from the germline V gene are LGHNA and YNFKEQ. This CDR3 is built from 15 residues. Extracted RNA was reverse transcribed into cDNA, the sequencing template. Clones were read by immunoSEQ multiplex PCR, and TCRdb kept only the in-frame ones, dropping some. The data hold roughly 120,000 clones, with about three fifths observed a single time. Regarding treatment: oral pan-JAK inhibitor, 5-10 mg twice daily. The TCR sequence derives from a human donor with alopecia areata. The source material was CD8+ T cells sorted from blood, sampled at week 24, from a patient treated with tofacitinib. The V call is TRBV4-2, the J call TRBJ2-7, with D possibly TRBD2 on 6 matching bases. The CDR3 DNA follows: TGTGCCAGCAGCCAGGCCTTAGCGGCCTCCTACGAGCAGTACTTC. This gives the protein CASSQALAASYEQYF.